Listed here are 4 T cell receptor beta chains from one sample, sequenced in a study of blood T cell repertoires in COVID-19. Profiling relied on immunoSEQ multiplex PCR, and the TCRdb table lists in-frame clones only, not all of them. This sample has 130,000 to 150,000 clones, with approximately 86% found just once. What was sequenced was PBMCs or T cells enriched from blood (not recorded which). The receptors originated from a woman in her 40s who had been exposed to COVID-19.

This clone appeared once. J is TRBJ1-5 and V is TRBV28, with 7 bases aligning to TRBD1. The length of the CDR3 is 13 residues. The trim removed 8 bases at V and 0 bases at J, leaving 1 base unmatched. CDR1 is MDHEN and CDR2 is SYDVKM in the germline V gene. The CDR3 loop is CASRQGSNQPQHF. Here the CDR3 DNA reads TGTGCCAGCCGACAGGGTAGCAATCAGCCCCAGCATTTT.

The chain joins TRBV11-3 to TRBJ1-1; D gene uncertain. CDR1 and CDR2 from the germline V gene are SGHNT and YENEEA. The CDR3 is made up of 13 amino acids. Deletions cut 5 bases from V and 6 bases from J, with 13 bases between. The CDR3 reads CASSPTPRAEAFF. CDR3 nucleotides: TGTGCCAGCAGCCCTACCCCTCGGGCTGAAGCTTTCTTT. Complete variable domain (other parts from reference TRBV11-3 and TRBJ1-1): EAGVVQSPRYKIIEKKQPVAFWCNPISGHNTLYWYLQNLGQGPELLIRYENEEAVDDSQLPKDRFSAERLKGVDSTLKIQPAELGDSAVYLCASSPTPRAEAFFGQGTRLTVV.

V usage is TRBV12-3 or TRBV12-4 and J usage is TRBJ1-2, with D uncertain. The CDR3 runs 12 residues. V gave up 5 bases and J gave up 7 bases, with 11 bases separating them. CDR3 amino acids: CASSREQRGYTF. The CDR3 region has the DNA TGTGCCAGCAGTAGGGAGCAGCGTGGCTACACCTTC.

This rearrangement joins TRBV6-6 to TRBJ1-5, with 8 bases matching TRBD1. Trimming at V came to 3 bases and at J to 5 bases, leaving 3 bases not matched to a gene. Per the germline V gene, CDR1 is MNHNY and CDR2 is SVGAGI (reference sequence). The CDR3 totals 14 residues. The CDR3 coding sequence is TGTGCCAGCAGTTATCAGGGGGCCGATCAGCCCCAGCATTTT. It yields the protein CASSYQGADQPQHF.